This TCR beta chain was captured by sequencing in a study of blood T cell repertoires in COVID-19. For the study at large: COVID-19 samples collected from the United States, Italy and Spain covered acute and convalescent phases. In each case, the material was cDNA or gDNA derived from T cells, B-cell-depleted T cells, or PBMCs.

This CDR3 contains 11 residues. V was shortened by 7 bases and J by 4 bases, with 8 bases between the two germline ends. CDR1 and CDR2 from the germline V gene are ENHRY and SYGVKD. In the study's own analysis: Amplification of reference gene primers provided the estimated nucleated cell counts. Measured with immunoSEQ multiplex PCR; TCRdb has only the in-frame clones, and not every one. V and J calls and clone size are those listed in that table; D and trimming were worked out from the DNA. Altogether about 160,000 clones are present, around four fifths being singletons, with the ten largest covering 2.5% to 3.5%.

The TCR comes from a man aged 65 to 79 with acute or convalescent COVID-19. The specimen was peripheral blood. This chain links TRBV10-3 with TRBJ2-7, with D perhaps matching TRBD2 (6 bases). CDR3 in DNA: TGTGCCATCAAAGGGACTTACGAGCAGTACTTC. Residues: CAIKGTYEQYF.